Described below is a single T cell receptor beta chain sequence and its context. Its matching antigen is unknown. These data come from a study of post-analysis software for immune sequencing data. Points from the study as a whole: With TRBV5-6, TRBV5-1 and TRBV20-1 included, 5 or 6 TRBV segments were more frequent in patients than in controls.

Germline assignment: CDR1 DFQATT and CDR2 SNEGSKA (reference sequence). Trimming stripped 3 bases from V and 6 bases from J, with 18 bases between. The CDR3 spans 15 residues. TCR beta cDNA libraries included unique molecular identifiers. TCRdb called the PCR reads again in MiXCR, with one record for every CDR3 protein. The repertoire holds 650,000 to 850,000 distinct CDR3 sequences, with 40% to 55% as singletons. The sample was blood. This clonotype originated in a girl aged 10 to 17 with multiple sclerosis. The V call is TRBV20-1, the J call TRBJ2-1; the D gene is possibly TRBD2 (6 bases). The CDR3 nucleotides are TGCAGTGCTAGGGCTCTAGAGGGACTCCCCAATGAGCAGTTCTTC. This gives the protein CSARALEGLPNEQFF.